This passage covers 2 T cell receptor beta chains from one sample sequenced in a study of blood T cell repertoires in COVID-19. Profiling relied on immunoSEQ multiplex PCR, and the TCRdb table lists in-frame clones only, not all of them. The table lists fewer than 250,000 clones, about nine tenths of them singletons. The sample comprised peripheral blood. These receptors originate from a woman aged 55 to 70 with acute or convalescent COVID-19.

V gene TRBV7-2 combines with J gene TRBJ2-2; 10 positions agree with TRBD1. V was pared by 5 bases and J by 3 bases, with 9 bases of the junction left unmatched. The CDR3 has 17 residues. Per germline, CDR1 SGHTA and CDR2 FQGNSA. The CDR3, as DNA: TGTGCCAGCAGCCCCTCCGGGACAGGGGCGGACACCGGGGAGCTGTTTTTT. This gives the protein CASSPSGTGADTGELFF.

This sequence joins TRBV5-8 and TRBJ2-7; TRBD1 agrees at 11 bases. The CDR3 runs 15 residues. The germline V gene encodes CDR1 SGHTS and CDR2 YDEGEE. V dropped 2 bases and J dropped 3; count of bases not matched to a gene: 4. The CDR3 region is CASSFRGQGVYEQYF. The CDR3 DNA is TGTGCCAGCAGCTTTAGGGGACAGGGGGTCTACGAGCAGTACTTC. Using reference TRBV5-8 and TRBJ2-7 for the parts outside the CDR3, the full variable domain is EAGVTQSPTHLIKTRGQQATLRCSPISGHTSVYWYQQALGLGLQFLLWYDEGEERNRGNFPPRFSGRQFPNYSSELNVNALELEDSALYLCASSFRGQGVYEQYFGPGTRLTVT.